This passage covers 21 T cell receptor beta chains from one sample sequenced in a study of T cells in Graves' hyperthyroidism and ophthalmopathy. It was RNA transcripts that yielded the amplified TCR beta CDR3 regions. The TCR CDR3 first-round RT-PCR relied on the HTBI primer set. TCRdb re-called the multiplex PCR reads through MiXCR, storing one row per CDR3 protein. The sample includes a few hundred thousand distinct CDR3 sequences, less than 25% of them seen just once. The sequenced sample consisted of blood. The receptors were gathered from a man aged 18 to 29 with Graves' hyperthyroidism.

This clonotype appeared a few times. This chain connects TRBV30 to TRBJ2-5; D unclear. The germline gives CDR1 GTSNPN, CDR2 SVGIG (reference sequence). V lost 2 bases and J 1 base, leaving 8 bases between the germline ends. There are 13 residues in the CDR3. The chain's CDR3 is CAWSRSGQETQYF. CDR3 bases: TGTGCCTGGAGTAGATCAGGCCAAGAGACCCAGTACTTC.

The V call is TRBV19, the J call TRBJ1-1; D gene unclear. V was clipped by 9 bases and J by 8 bases, with 16 bases between them. This CDR3 has 12 residues. From germline, CDR1 is LNHDA and CDR2 SQIVND (reference sequence). The CDR3, as DNA: TGTGCCAGCCAAACCGGAATGGGGGAAGCTTTCTTT. It codes for CASQTGMGEAFF.

This clonotype was detected a few times. The chain uses TRBV2 and TRBJ1-6, with D perhaps matching TRBD1 (6 bases). Germline values: CDR1 SNHLY, CDR2 FYNNEI. V gave up 8 bases and J gave up 13 bases, with 15 bases separating them. The CDR3 has 12 residues. This chain's CDR3 is CASGFQGRPLHF. CDR3 nucleotide sequence: TGTGCCAGCGGCTTTCAGGGGAGGCCCCTCCACTTT.

The chain joins TRBV3-1 to TRBJ1-2, with 7 bases aligning to TRBD1. V was clipped by 3 bases and J by 3 bases; unmatched bases: 4. The CDR3 sequence is 14 residues long. CDR1 and CDR2 from the germline V gene are LGHDT and YNNKEL (reference sequence). The CDR3 protein is CASSHHRGDYGYTF. For the CDR3, the DNA is TGTGCCAGCAGCCATCACAGGGGAGACTATGGCTACACCTTC.

This clonotype came up many times. This chain uses TRBV27 with TRBJ2-7, with TRBD1 matching over 9 bases. Germline V CDR1 and CDR2: MNHEY, SMNVEV (reference sequence). This CDR3 comprises 14 residues. Trimming at V came to 3 bases and at J to 7 bases, leaving 7 bases not matched to a gene. This CDR3 reads CASSFLQGAREQYF. CDR3 DNA sequence: TGTGCCAGCAGTTTTCTACAGGGGGCACGGGAGCAGTACTTC.

This clonotype was recorded many times. This chain uses TRBV28 with TRBJ1-3, with no clear D. The CDR3 consists of 10 residues. Germline CDR1 is MDHEN and CDR2 is SYDVKM. The V end was cut by 5 bases, the J end by 6 bases, with 2 bases between. CDR3 sequence: CASSENTIYF. DNA of the CDR3: TGTGCCAGCAGTGAAAACACCATATATTTT.

This clonotype was seen many times. V is TRBV28 and J is TRBJ1-1, with D unresolved. The V end lost 2 bases, the J end lost 3 bases, and 10 bases lay between the germline ends. CDR1 and CDR2 (germline): MDHEN, SYDVKM. The CDR3 contains 14 residues. This CDR3 reads CASSLRGGHTEAFF. CDR3 in DNA: TGTGCCAGCAGTTTACGGGGAGGTCACACTGAAGCTTTCTTT.

There are many counts of this clonotype. This chain connects TRBV6-4 to TRBJ1-1; TRBD1 matches at 12 bases. Germline assignment: CDR1 MRHNA and CDR2 SNTAGT. The CDR3 spans 17 residues. With 5 bases clipped from V and 3 bases from J, the junction kept 10 bases outside the gene matches. CDR3 DNA sequence: TGTGCCAGCAGTCACGGGACAGGGGGCCTTTCGGACACTGAAGCTTTCTTT. It codes for CASSHGTGGLSDTEAFF.

CDR3 sequence reads: CSARDFGAFHEQYF. DNA of the CDR3: TGCAGTGCTAGAGATTTTGGGGCTTTCCACGAGCAGTACTTC. The chain has TRBV20-1 and TRBJ2-7, with D possibly matching TRBD1 (5 bases). Trimming shortened V by 0 bases and J by 5 bases, and 14 bases separated the two germline ends. The CDR3 consists of 14 residues. The V gene's germline CDR1 is DFQATT and CDR2 SNEGSKA (reference sequence).

This clonotype was seen many times. The chain joins TRBV11-2 to TRBJ2-7; D tentatively fits TRBD1 or TRBD2 (5 bases each). The germline V gene has CDR1 SGHAT and CDR2 FQNNGV. There are 18 residues in the CDR3. Trimming pared 7 bases from V and 2 bases from J, leaving 27 bases between. CDR3 amino acids: CASTSYRGALGVTYEQYF. The CDR3 nucleotides read TGTGCCAGCACCTCCTACCGAGGGGCCCTTGGGGTAACCTACGAGCAGTACTTC.

This clonotype was seen repeatedly, ten times or more. J is TRBJ2-7 and V is TRBV5-1; D is ambiguous. Trimming shortened V by 0 bases and J by 5 bases, and 12 bases separated the two germline ends. This CDR3 contains 14 residues. Germline CDR1 SGHRS, CDR2 YFSETQ. CDR3 DNA: TGCGCCAGCAGCTTGGTCGGACCGGCGGACGAGCAGTACTTC. Amino acid sequence: CASSLVGPADEQYF.

V and J are TRBV5-1 and TRBJ2-5, with 7 bases fitting TRBD1. V lost 1 base, J lost 3 bases, and 3 bases stayed unmatched. Germline V gene lookup returns CDR1 SGHRS and CDR2 YFSETQ. This CDR3 contains 14 residues. The CDR3 loop reads CASSLSQGEETQYF. In DNA form, the CDR3 reads TGCGCCAGCAGCTTGAGCCAGGGGGAAGAGACCCAGTACTTC.

This clonotype appeared many times. V usage is TRBV6-1 and J usage is TRBJ1-1; 11 bases map to TRBD1. The V and J ends lost 4 bases and 6 bases, in that order; junction bases with no gene match: 4. CDR1 and CDR2 from the germline V gene are MNHNS and SASEGT. The CDR3 is 14 amino acids. CDR3 bases: TGTGCCAGCAGTGGCCGGACAGGGGGCCCTGAAGCTTTCTTT. Its translation: CASSGRTGGPEAFF.

The J gene is TRBJ2-7, the V gene TRBV11-2, with TRBD1 matching over 11 bases. CDR3 length: 15 amino acids. Germline assignment: CDR1 SGHAT and CDR2 FQNNGV. Losses at the gene ends were 0 bases for V and 9 bases for J; bases not matched to a gene: 7. The DNA of the CDR3 is TGTGCCAGCAGCTTAGACGGACAGGGGGCCGGCGGGCAGTACTTC. Protein sequence: CASSLDGQGAGGQYF.

The chain joins TRBV30 to TRBJ1-6; D may be TRBD1 (5 bases). CDR3 size: 15 residues. Germline-derived CDR1 and CDR2 are GTSNPN and SVGIG (reference sequence). The germline V and J ends were trimmed by 4 bases and 4 bases, with 14 bases remaining between them. The CDR3, as DNA: TGTGCCTGGACTCTGGGACTGGCGTATAATTCACCCCTCCACTTT. It encodes CAWTLGLAYNSPLHF.

CDR3 amino acids: CSARATEYGYTF. For the CDR3, the DNA is TGCAGTGCTAGAGCAACGGAGTATGGCTACACCTTC. The chain is built from TRBV20-1 and TRBJ1-2; D is unresolved. V dropped 1 base and J dropped 5 bases, with 8 bases sitting between them. Looked up from germline, CDR1 is DFQATT and CDR2 is SNEGSKA (reference sequence). The length of the CDR3 is 12 residues.

The chain recombines TRBV12-3 or TRBV12-4 with TRBJ1-2; D uncertain. Trimming stripped 3 bases from V and 3 bases from J, with 14 bases between. This CDR3 region has 15 residues. CDR3 sequence reads: CASSFIGRTDYGYTF. CDR3 DNA sequence: TGTGCCAGCAGTTTTATAGGTAGGACCGACTATGGCTACACCTTC.

This clonotype was counted a single time. The chain links TRBV5-5 to TRBJ1-5; D remains unclear. With 4 bases removed from V and 6 bases from J, the gap between germline ends came to 8 bases. The germline V gene has CDR1 SGHKS and CDR2 YYEKEE (reference sequence). This CDR3 spans 12 amino acids. The CDR3, as DNA: TGTGCCAGCAGCACATATGGTCAGCCCCAGCATTTT. Amino acids: CASSTYGQPQHF.

The chain carries TRBV28 and TRBJ1-2; D gene ambiguous. CDR1 and CDR2 (germline): MDHEN, SYDVKM. The germline V and J ends were trimmed by 11 bases and 1 base, with 20 bases remaining between them. This CDR3 has 15 residues. This chain's CDR3 is CASSRSARGNYGYTF. CDR3 in DNA: TGTGCCTCCTCAAGGAGTGCCCGGGGTAACTATGGCTACACCTTC.

This clonotype showed up many times. The chain carries TRBV20-1 and TRBJ1-1; TRBD1 is a possible D gene (5 bases). This CDR3 spans 15 amino acids. Deletions cut 1 base from V and 7 bases from J, with 19 bases between. CDR1 DFQATT and CDR2 SNEGSKA come from the germline V gene (reference sequence). This CDR3 reads CSARGGGRTGFEAFF. In nucleotides, the CDR3 is TGCAGTGCTAGAGGTGGGGGGAGGACGGGGTTTGAAGCTTTCTTT.

In this sample, this clonotype turned up many times. The chain carries TRBV12-3 or TRBV12-4 and TRBJ1-1, with no clear D. V was trimmed by 7 bases and J by 2 bases, leaving 14 bases between them. CDR3 length: 14 residues. The CDR3 sequence: CASTPGVVNTEAFF. The CDR3 DNA sequence: TGTGCCAGCACCCCTGGGGTTGTAAACACTGAAGCTTTCTTT.